Listed below are T cell receptor beta chains from one sample, sequenced in a study of CD8 T cells in ankylosing spondylitis. TCRdb used MiXCR to reprocess the 5' RACE reads, holding one entry per CDR3 protein. The repertoire holds 39,000 or so distinct CDR3 sequences, with approximately 10% as singletons. The specimen sequenced was blood, either unsorted or a sorted T cell fraction (not recorded which). The receptors were sampled from a male donor with ankylosing spondylitis or in good health (not recorded which). The CDR3 runs from the conserved cysteine through the conserved F or W. D genes are given only for firm matches. Expanded clones get a size class; other rows say once, few or many, or leave the size out.

j_call d_call cdr3_length v_call clone_size cdr3_aa cdr3_nt
TRBJ2-7 TRBD1 15 TRBV10-3 many CAISEPGQGSYEQYF TGTGCCATCAGTGAGCCCGGACAGGGGAGCTACGAGCAGTACTTC
TRBJ2-4 NA 13 TRBV29-1 many CSVEGGAKNIQYF TGCAGCGTTGAAGGGGGTGCCAAAAACATTCAGTACTTC
TRBJ2-7 NA 16 TRBV4-1 many CASSQEPPRGDYEQYF TGCGCCAGCAGCCAAGAGCCCCCCAGGGGGGACTACGAGCAGTACTTC
TRBJ2-3 NA 15 TRBV7-2 few CASSLEQSRTDTQYF TGTGCCAGCAGCTTAGAACAGTCGCGGACAGATACGCAGTATTTT
TRBJ2-3 NA 12 TRBV20-1 many CSARVVADTQYF TGCAGTGCTAGAGTGGTCGCGGATACGCAGTATTTT
TRBJ1-6 TRBD1 13 TRBV20-1 NA CSARGDRGSPLHF TGCAGTGCTAGAGGTGACAGGGGCTCACCCCTCCACTTT
TRBJ2-7 NA 15 TRBV7-2 many CASSPQPDFSYEQYF TGTGCCAGCAGCCCCCAACCGGACTTCAGCTACGAGCAGTACTTC
TRBJ2-1 TRBD1 14 TRBV28 many CASSPRQGRNEQFF TGTGCCAGCAGTCCCCGACAGGGACGCAATGAGCAGTTCTTC
TRBJ1-1 NA 13 TRBV3-1 NA CASSQNVGGTPKF TGTGCCAGCAGCCAAAACGTTGGGGGGACACCGAAATTT
TRBJ2-2 NA 13 TRBV6-5 many CASSYSTGERLFF TGTGCCAGCAGTTACTCCACGGGAGAGCGGCTGTTTTTT
TRBJ2-1 TRBD2 14 TRBV5-1 medium-sized CASSPVAGGDEQFF TGCGCCAGCAGCCCCGTAGCGGGAGGGGATGAGCAGTTCTTC
TRBJ1-1 NA 14 TRBV25-1 NA CASSPTPRSTEAFF TGTGCCAGCAGTCCTACCCCTCGAAGCACTGAAGCTTTCTTT
TRBJ2-3 NA 18 TRBV28 many CASSFGGSGLGATDTQYF TGTGCCAGCAGTTTCGGGGGCTCCGGACTAGGCGCAACAGATACGCAGTATTTT
TRBJ2-7 NA 14 TRBV18 NA CASSPRRVSGEQYF TGTGCCAGCTCACCACGTAGGGTATCTGGCGAGCAGTACTTC
TRBJ1-2 TRBD1 12 TRBV12-3/TRBV12-4 many CASSSTGGGYTF TGTGCCAGCAGTTCTACAGGGGGTGGCTACACCTTC
TRBJ1-5 NA 13 TRBV6-2/TRBV6-3 many CASSYGGNQPQHF TGTGCCAGCAGTTACGGGGGGAATCAGCCCCAGCATTTT
TRBJ1-5 TRBD1 14 TRBV20-1 many CSATQGAVGQPQHF TGCAGTGCAACTCAGGGGGCGGTCGGTCAGCCCCAGCATTTT
TRBJ2-5 TRBD1 14 TRBV28 many CASSTGTGGETQYF TGTGCCAGCAGCACCGGGACAGGGGGGGAGACCCAGTACTTC
TRBJ2-7 NA 13 TRBV19 medium-sized CASSIDGAYEQYF TGTGCCAGTAGTATAGACGGGGCCTACGAGCAGTACTTC
TRBJ1-6 NA 13 TRBV6-5 many CASSYSGNSPLHF TGTGCCAGCAGTTACTCAGGGAATTCACCCCTCCACTTT
TRBJ2-5 NA 13 TRBV2 few CASSRDTQETQYF TGTGCCAGCAGTCGGGACACTCAAGAGACCCAGTACTTC
TRBJ1-5 NA 13 TRBV20-1 many CSARVTIEKPQHF TGCAGTGCTAGAGTGACAATCGAGAAGCCCCAGCATTTT
TRBJ2-1 TRBD2 15 TRBV11-2 many CASSSGTSGYNEQFF TGTGCCAGCAGCTCCGGGACTAGCGGATACAATGAGCAGTTCTTC
TRBJ2-7 NA 14 TRBV6-1 many CASSKTVPPYEQYF TGTGCCAGCAGTAAGACAGTACCGCCTTACGAGCAGTACTTC
TRBJ2-7 TRBD1 17 TRBV20-1 NA CCARGPLAGVKSYEQYF TGCTGCGCTAGGGGGCCCCTAGCAGGTGTAAAAAGCTACGAGCAGTACTTC
TRBJ1-6 TRBD1 13 TRBV3-1 NA CASGYRGNSPLHF TGTGCCAGCGGATACAGGGGAAATTCACCCCTCCACTTT
TRBJ2-1 TRBD2 16 TRBV6-1 NA CASSEGLAGPIDEQFF TGTGCCAGCAGTGAGGGGTTAGCGGGACCCATCGATGAGCAGTTCTTC
TRBJ2-1 NA 12 TRBV7-9 many CASSLVRSEQFF TGTGCCAGCAGCTTAGTGCGGAGTGAGCAGTTCTTC
TRBJ2-7 NA 12 TRBV7-6 many CASSLLLGEQYF TGTGCCAGCAGCTTATTGTTGGGCGAGCAGTACTTC
TRBJ2-1 NA 13 TRBV5-1 many CASSSALLDEQFF TGCGCCAGCAGCTCCGCTCTTCTGGATGAGCAGTTCTTC
TRBJ2-1 TRBD2 17 TRBV2 NA CASSANPSGSSYNEQFF TGTGCCAGCAGTGCCAACCCTAGCGGAAGCTCCTACAATGAGCAGTTCTTC
TRBJ2-5 TRBD2 14 TRBV12-3/TRBV12-4 NA CASSSGLAGETQSF TGTGCCAGCAGTTCCGGACTAGCGGGGGAGACCCAGTCCTTC
TRBJ2-2 NA 14 TRBV4-3 many CASSQEAGLGELFF TGCGCCAGCAGCCAAGAGGCCGGGTTAGGGGAGCTGTTTTTT
TRBJ2-2 NA 14 TRBV27 many CASSLNRAAGELFF TGTGCCAGCAGTTTAAACAGGGCGGCCGGGGAGCTGTTTTTT
TRBJ1-1 TRBD1 21 TRBV6-2/TRBV6-3 many CASRQGVRDRGLTGPNTEAFF TGTGCCAGCAGACAAGGGGTCCGGGACAGGGGGCTTACAGGACCGAACACTGAAGCTTTCTTT
TRBJ2-5 NA 15 TRBV4-2 many CASSQEALGGGTQYF TGTGCCAGCAGCCAAGAGGCATTAGGGGGAGGGACCCAGTACTTC
TRBJ2-7 TRBD2 15 TRBV15 many CATSILAGGSYEQYF TGTGCCACCAGCATACTAGCGGGAGGGTCCTACGAGCAGTACTTC
TRBJ1-5 TRBD1 15 TRBV18 many CASSRTGAGNQPQHF TGTGCCAGCTCTAGGACAGGGGCGGGCAATCAGCCCCAGCATTTT
TRBJ2-3 NA 15 TRBV9 many CASSVGLVGRDTQYF TGTGCCAGCAGCGTAGGACTAGTAGGGCGGGATACGCAGTATTTT
TRBJ2-7 TRBD1 14 TRBV5-4 NA CASSLIGTVGEQYF TGTGCCAGCAGCTTGATCGGGACAGTAGGCGAGCAGTACTTC
TRBJ2-3 TRBD2 19 TRBV12-3/TRBV12-4 many CASSFGTSGTKTWADTQYF TGTGCCAGCAGCTTCGGGACTAGCGGGACAAAGACGTGGGCAGATACGCAGTATTTT
TRBJ2-7 NA 16 TRBV7-9 few CASSPSPTPLQAEQYF TGTGCCAGCAGCCCAAGCCCGACGCCACTCCAAGCCGAGCAGTACTTC
TRBJ2-7 NA 14 TRBV5-5 many CASSLAVSAYEQYF TGTGCCAGCAGCTTGGCCGTCTCGGCCTACGAGCAGTACTTC
TRBJ2-5 NA 13 TRBV27 many CASSHRSLETQYF TGTGCCAGCAGCCATCGATCGTTAGAGACCCAGTACTTC
TRBJ2-7 NA 13 TRBV12-3/TRBV12-4 NA CASSSSLTYEQYF TGTGCCAGCAGTTCCTCATTGACCTACGAGCAGTACTTC
TRBJ2-1 TRBD2 17 TRBV7-3 few CASSLNDGLAGGGEQFF TGTGCCAGCAGCTTAAACGACGGACTAGCGGGAGGGGGTGAGCAGTTCTTC
TRBJ2-1 NA 15 TRBV10-3 many CAISESAGSYNEQFF TGTGCCATCAGTGAGAGCGCGGGATCCTACAATGAGCAGTTCTTC
TRBJ2-7 NA 14 TRBV5-5 many CASSLDGSRGEQYF TGTGCCAGCAGCTTGGACGGCAGCAGAGGTGAGCAGTACTTC
TRBJ2-3 NA 9 TRBV12-3/TRBV12-4 NA CANTDTQYF TGTGCCAATACAGATACGCAGTATTTT
TRBJ1-4 NA 15 TRBV5-1 NA CASSSGRSTNEKLFF TGCGCCAGCAGCTCGGGACGGAGTACTAATGAAAAACTGTTTTTT